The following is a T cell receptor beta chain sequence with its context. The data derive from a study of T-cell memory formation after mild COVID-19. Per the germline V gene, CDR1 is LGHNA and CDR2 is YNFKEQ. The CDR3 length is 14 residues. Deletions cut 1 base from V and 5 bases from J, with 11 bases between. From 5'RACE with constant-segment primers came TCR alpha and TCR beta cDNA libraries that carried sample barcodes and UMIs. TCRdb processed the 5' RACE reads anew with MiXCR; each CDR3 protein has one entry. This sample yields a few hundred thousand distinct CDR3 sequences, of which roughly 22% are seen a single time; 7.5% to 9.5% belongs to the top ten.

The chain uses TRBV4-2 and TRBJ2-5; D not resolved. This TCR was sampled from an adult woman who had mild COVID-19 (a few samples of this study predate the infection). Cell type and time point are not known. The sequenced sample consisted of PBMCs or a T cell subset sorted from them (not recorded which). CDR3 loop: CASSQASRTETQYF. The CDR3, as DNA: TGTGCCAGCAGCCAAGCGAGCCGGACGGAGACCCAGTACTTC.